These T cell receptor beta chains were read from a single sample in a study of graft-versus-host responses after intestinal transplantation. The antigens of these receptors remain unknown. Repertoires were generated with immunoSEQ multiplex PCR, while TCRdb's copy carries only in-frame clones and drops some. The sample gives about 89,000 clones, about 94% of which show up once; over 0.15% is in the top ten. The sequences come from unstimulated CD4+ T cells sorted from spleen or lymph node cells, collected before transplant. These receptor sequences come from a human donor who was the organ donor for an intestinal transplant. The CDR3 runs from the conserved cysteine through the conserved F or W. Each record gives: CDR3 DNA, CDR3 protein, J gene, D gene, clone size, V gene, CDR3 length. A D gene is named only where the DNA matches it firmly. The size field is filled for only some rows; it gives once, few, many or a size class.

DNA: TGTGCCAGCAGTATCTTCGACGAGCAGTACTTC
CDR3: CASSIFDEQYF
J: TRBJ2-7
D: -
size: -
V: TRBV6-1
length: 11

DNA: TGTGCCAGCAGTGTGTGGACCGGTGGACGGTCCCAGCATTTT
CDR3: CASSVWTGGRSQHF
J: TRBJ1-5
D: -
size: -
V: TRBV2
length: 14

DNA: TGTGCCAGCTCACCGGGGGGCGACTATAATTCACCCCTCCACTTT
CDR3: CASSPGGDYNSPLHF
J: TRBJ1-6
D: -
size: once
V: TRBV18
length: 15

DNA: TGTGCCAGCTCACCTCCGGGCAACGACTCACCCCTCCACTTT
CDR3: CASSPPGNDSPLHF
J: TRBJ1-6
D: -
size: -
V: TRBV18
length: 14

DNA: TGTGCCAGCGGTAGAGAACACCGGGGAGCTGTTTTT
CDR3: CASGREHRGAVF
J: TRBJ2-2
D: -
size: once
V: TRBV2
length: 12

DNA: TGTGCCAGCAGCCGACAGGTCTCGGGGGATACGCAGTATTTT
CDR3: CASSRQVSGDTQYF
J: TRBJ2-3
D: -
size: -
V: TRBV9
length: 14

DNA: TGCAGCGTTGGCTCTTTGACACATGGCTACACCTTC
CDR3: CSVGSLTHGYTF
J: TRBJ1-2
D: -
size: -
V: TRBV29-1
length: 12

DNA: TGTGCCAGCAGCAAGGAGGGATATCTAGAGACCCAGTACTTC
CDR3: CASSKEGYLETQYF
J: TRBJ2-5
D: -
size: once
V: TRBV11-2
length: 14

DNA: TGTGCCATCAGTGAGATTTCGGGGGGGGAGCTGTTTTTT
CDR3: CAISEISGGELFF
J: TRBJ2-2
D: -
size: -
V: TRBV10-3
length: 13

DNA: TGTGCCTGGAGTGTCTACAGGGAAGGGTTCACGGCTTTCTTT
CDR3: CAWSVYREGFTAFF
J: TRBJ1-1
D: -
size: -
V: TRBV30
length: 14

DNA: TGTGCCAGCAGAGACCCGGGACTCGGGCAGCCCCAGCATTTT
CDR3: CASRDPGLGQPQHF
J: TRBJ1-5
D: -
size: -
V: TRBV27
length: 14

DNA: TGTGCCAGCAGCTTAGGAGGGACAGGGGATGGTGAGCAGTTCTTC
CDR3: CASSLGGTGDGEQFF
J: TRBJ2-1
D: TRBD1
size: -
V: TRBV11-3
length: 15

DNA: TGTGCCAGCAGCGGACAGGCGGAGCAGTACTTC
CDR3: CASSGQAEQYF
J: TRBJ2-7
D: TRBD1
size: once
V: TRBV11-3
length: 11

DNA: TGTGCCAGCAGTTCTGGACAGGGGAATTCACCCCTCCACTTT
CDR3: CASSSGQGNSPLHF
J: TRBJ1-6
D: TRBD1
size: -
V: TRBV6-1
length: 14

DNA: TGCGCCAGCAGTTTGGATGGGACAGCCGTCTCGAGCTCTGGAAACACCATATATTTT
CDR3: CASSLDGTAVSSSGNTIYF
J: TRBJ1-3
D: TRBD1
size: -
V: TRBV5-1
length: 19

DNA: TGTGCCAGCAGCCCGGAGTTAGGCTACGAGCAGTACTTC
CDR3: CASSPELGYEQYF
J: TRBJ2-7
D: -
size: -
V: TRBV7-2
length: 13

DNA: TGCGCCAGCAGCTCCGGACAGGGGGTGACAAGGTTTGTCAATCCGCCCCAGCATTTT
CDR3: CASSSGQGVTRFVNPPQHF
J: TRBJ1-5
D: TRBD1
size: -
V: TRBV5-1
length: 19

DNA: TGTGCCAGCAGCTCTGGCCCGGGCGGGGAGACCCAGTACTTC
CDR3: CASSSGPGGETQYF
J: TRBJ2-5
D: -
size: once
V: TRBV6-1
length: 14

DNA: TGTGCCAGCAGCCCTTGGACAGAAAGCTCCTACAATGAGCAGTTCTTC
CDR3: CASSPWTESSYNEQFF
J: TRBJ2-1
D: -
size: -
V: TRBV11-3
length: 16

DNA: TGCGCCAGCAGCGGACAGGGGGCTAAGCAAGAGACCCAGTACTTC
CDR3: CASSGQGAKQETQYF
J: TRBJ2-5
D: TRBD1
size: -
V: TRBV5-1
length: 15

DNA: TGTGCCAGCAGCGTAGAAGCAGCAGGGGCCAGCGGCTATGGCTACACCTTC
CDR3: CASSVEAAGASGYGYTF
J: TRBJ1-2
D: -
size: -
V: TRBV9
length: 17

DNA: TGTGCCAGCAGTTGGACTTCTAGCGCAGATACGCAGTATTTT
CDR3: CASSWTSSADTQYF
J: TRBJ2-3
D: -
size: -
V: TRBV27
length: 14

DNA: TGTGCCAGCAGCTTAGGCCGGACAACCTACGAGCAGTACTTC
CDR3: CASSLGRTTYEQYF
J: TRBJ2-7
D: -
size: -
V: TRBV11-3
length: 14

DNA: TGTGCCAGCAGCTTAATCATGGGGACCCAGCAGTACTTC
CDR3: CASSLIMGTQQYF
J: TRBJ2-5
D: -
size: once
V: TRBV7-3
length: 13

DNA: TGTGCTAGCAGCTTAGATGGGGGTGAAAAACTGTTTTTT
CDR3: CASSLDGGEKLFF
J: TRBJ1-4
D: -
size: -
V: TRBV7-7
length: 13

DNA: TGCGCCAGTAGTATGAGTTGGGGCAGTAATTCACCCCTCCACTTT
CDR3: CASSMSWGSNSPLHF
J: TRBJ1-6
D: -
size: -
V: TRBV19
length: 15

DNA: TGTGCCAGCAGTTTGGGCGGGGTCAATAACTATGGCTACACCTTC
CDR3: CASSLGGVNNYGYTF
J: TRBJ1-2
D: -
size: -
V: TRBV28
length: 15

DNA: TGTGCCAGCAGCCCACGACAGGTTCAGGACGAGCAGTACTTC
CDR3: CASSPRQVQDEQYF
J: TRBJ2-7
D: -
size: -
V: TRBV7-3
length: 14

DNA: TGTGCCAGCAGGAGACTAGCGGGAAATGAGCAGTTCTTC
CDR3: CASRRLAGNEQFF
J: TRBJ2-1
D: TRBD2
size: -
V: TRBV6-5
length: 13

DNA: TGTGCCAGCAGCTTGGGGGACAGGTCTTTTGGAAAACTGTTTTTT
CDR3: CASSLGDRSFGKLFF
J: TRBJ1-4
D: TRBD1
size: -
V: TRBV5-6
length: 15

DNA: TGTGCCACCAGCAGAGGGGTCGACTACGAGCAGTACTTC
CDR3: CATSRGVDYEQYF
J: TRBJ2-7
D: -
size: -
V: TRBV15
length: 13

DNA: TGTGCCAGCAGTGACTCTTTTAGCGGGGGGGTTGGGGGCACAGATACGCAGTATTTT
CDR3: CASSDSFSGGVGGTDTQYF
J: TRBJ2-3
D: TRBD2
size: -
V: TRBV6-4
length: 19

DNA: TGTGCCAGCAGTTCCTTCCGGAATGAGCAGTTCTTC
CDR3: CASSSFRNEQFF
J: TRBJ2-1
D: -
size: -
V: TRBV27
length: 12

DNA: TGTGCCAGCAGCCCGCAGGGGGCTCAGAACACTGAAGCTTTCTTT
CDR3: CASSPQGAQNTEAFF
J: TRBJ1-1
D: TRBD1
size: -
V: TRBV7-3
length: 15

DNA: TGCGCCAGCAGCTCCCGGAGCGGGGTCTCCGAGCAGTACTTC
CDR3: CASSSRSGVSEQYF
J: TRBJ2-7
D: TRBD2
size: few
V: TRBV5-1
length: 14

DNA: TGTGCCAGCAGAACCGGGACTAGCGGAAACTACGAGCAGTACTTC
CDR3: CASRTGTSGNYEQYF
J: TRBJ2-7
D: TRBD2
size: -
V: TRBV28
length: 15

DNA: TGTGCCAGCAGTTTTGGGGACAGGGGGAATTCACCCCTCCACTTT
CDR3: CASSFGDRGNSPLHF
J: TRBJ1-6
D: TRBD1
size: -
V: TRBV28
length: 15

DNA: TGTGCCAGCAGGGGGCGCAATTACGAGCAGTACTTC
CDR3: CASRGRNYEQYF
J: TRBJ2-7
D: -
size: -
V: TRBV2
length: 12

DNA: TGTGCCAGCACCAAAATGACAGGGGGTTCGGGGACCCAGTACTTC
CDR3: CASTKMTGGSGTQYF
J: TRBJ2-5
D: TRBD1
size: once
V: TRBV6-6
length: 15

DNA: TGTGCCATCAGAGGGACAGACACGAACACCGGGGAGCTGTTTTTT
CDR3: CAIRGTDTNTGELFF
J: TRBJ2-2
D: TRBD1
size: -
V: TRBV10-3
length: 15

DNA: TGTGCCAGCAGCCTGGGACTTATCACGAACAATGAGCAGTTCTTC
CDR3: CASSLGLITNNEQFF
J: TRBJ2-1
D: -
size: -
V: TRBV6-6
length: 15

DNA: TGTGCCAGCAGTACAGGGTATGGCTACACCTTC
CDR3: CASSTGYGYTF
J: TRBJ1-2
D: -
size: -
V: TRBV28
length: 11

DNA: TGTGCCAGCGCACCCCTCAGGGGGTATACTGTAGGCTACACCTTC
CDR3: CASAPLRGYTVGYTF
J: TRBJ1-2
D: TRBD1
size: -
V: TRBV6-6
length: 15

DNA: TGTGCCAGCAGCTTAAGACCCGAAGAGACCCAGTACTTC
CDR3: CASSLRPEETQYF
J: TRBJ2-5
D: -
size: -
V: TRBV7-3
length: 13

DNA: TGTGCCAGCAGCGCTCAAAGAGTAGCGGGGGGGTCGAAGGGGACGCAGTATTTT
CDR3: CASSAQRVAGGSKGTQYF
J: TRBJ2-3
D: TRBD2
size: -
V: TRBV2
length: 18

DNA: TGTGCCAGCAGCCTCGTAACATTATATAACTATGGCTACACCTTC
CDR3: CASSLVTLYNYGYTF
J: TRBJ1-2
D: -
size: -
V: TRBV28
length: 15

DNA: TGTGCCAGCAGCAAATTTGGGACTAGCGGGGGGGTTTCCTACAATGAGCAGTTCTTC
CDR3: CASSKFGTSGGVSYNEQFF
J: TRBJ2-1
D: -
size: -
V: TRBV21-1
length: 19

DNA: TGTGCCAGCAGTTACGGGGTTGGGAGCTCCTACGAGCAGTACTTC
CDR3: CASSYGVGSSYEQYF
J: TRBJ2-7
D: -
size: -
V: TRBV6-4
length: 15

DNA: TGTGCCAGCAGTCCCGGCCAAGCTCGAGATACGCAGTATTTT
CDR3: CASSPGQARDTQYF
J: TRBJ2-3
D: -
size: once
V: TRBV5-5
length: 14